The rows below give T cell receptor beta chains drawn from one sample of a study of CD8+CD57+ T cells in acquired aplastic anemia. TCRdb processed the reads anew with MiXCR; each CDR3 protein has one entry. Among around 200,000 distinct CDR3 sequences listed, roughly 65% were seen once. The sequenced material came from sorted CD4+, CD8+, or CD8+CD57+ T cells (not recorded which) from PBMCs. The receptor set was obtained from a human donor with aplastic anemia. Each CDR3 is given with its conserved first and last residue. Each record gives: V gene, D gene, clone size, J gene, CDR3 DNA, CDR3 protein. A D gene is named only where the DNA matches it firmly. Some rows mark clone size as missing; the rest say once, few, many or name a class of expanded clone.

V gene: TRBV24-1; D gene: TRBD1; clone size: few; J gene: TRBJ2-1; CDR3 DNA: TGTGCCACCAGTGATGGCAGGGGGAATGAGCAGTTCTTC; CDR3 protein: CATSDGRGNEQFF
V gene: TRBV20-1; D gene: TRBD1; clone size: .; J gene: TRBJ1-1; CDR3 DNA: TGCAGTGCTGCCAGGGGGCTGGGTGAAGCTTTCTTT; CDR3 protein: CSAARGLGEAFF
V gene: TRBV2; D gene: .; clone size: .; J gene: TRBJ1-1; CDR3 DNA: TGTGCCAGCATCCACCCAGCCATGAACACTGAAGCTTTCTTT; CDR3 protein: CASIHPAMNTEAFF
V gene: TRBV20-1; D gene: .; clone size: .; J gene: TRBJ1-1; CDR3 DNA: TGCAGTGCTAGAGGTTCACTCCCGGACTGGGCTAAGGGAGCTTTCTTT; CDR3 protein: CSARGSLPDWAKGAFF
V gene: TRBV19; D gene: .; clone size: .; J gene: TRBJ1-1; CDR3 DNA: TGTGCCAGTAGTCCGACGGGACTCACTGAAGCTTTCTTT; CDR3 protein: CASSPTGLTEAFF
V gene: TRBV2; D gene: .; clone size: .; J gene: TRBJ1-1; CDR3 DNA: TGTGCCAGTGGGACGGTGGGCACTGAAGCTTTCTTT; CDR3 protein: CASGTVGTEAFF
V gene: TRBV7-9; D gene: .; clone size: .; J gene: TRBJ2-1; CDR3 DNA: TGTGCCAGCAGCTTGGTGGCTAGCGCGCCCAATGAGCAGTTCTTC; CDR3 protein: CASSLVASAPNEQFF
V gene: TRBV19; D gene: TRBD1; clone size: many; J gene: TRBJ1-2; CDR3 DNA: TGTGCCAGTAGTCGACAGGGTGACTATGGCTACACCTTC; CDR3 protein: CASSRQGDYGYTF
V gene: TRBV7-8; D gene: TRBD2; clone size: few; J gene: TRBJ2-7; CDR3 DNA: TGTGCCAGCAGCTTAGGGGGGGGAGCTTGGACCTACGAGCAGTACTTC; CDR3 protein: CASSLGGGAWTYEQYF
V gene: TRBV10-3; D gene: TRBD1; clone size: .; J gene: TRBJ1-1; CDR3 DNA: TGTGCCATCAGTTACGACAGGGGCACTGAAGCTTTCTTT; CDR3 protein: CAISYDRGTEAFF
V gene: TRBV15; D gene: .; clone size: few; J gene: TRBJ2-2; CDR3 DNA: TGTGCCACCAGCAGAGATCGCCAAGGGGATATGTCCGGGGAGCTGTTTTTT; CDR3 protein: CATSRDRQGDMSGELFF
V gene: TRBV7-3; D gene: .; clone size: .; J gene: TRBJ2-7; CDR3 DNA: TGTGCCAGCAGCCCAGACCCCGCATTTGAGCAGTACTTC; CDR3 protein: CASSPDPAFEQYF
V gene: TRBV11-2; D gene: .; clone size: .; J gene: TRBJ2-7; CDR3 DNA: TGTGCCAGCAGCTTAGCTTTCAGACCCTACGAGCAGTACTTC; CDR3 protein: CASSLAFRPYEQYF
V gene: TRBV20-1; D gene: .; clone size: .; J gene: TRBJ1-2; CDR3 DNA: TGCAGTGCTAGCCCGATGGGTTCCGGCTACACCTTC; CDR3 protein: CSASPMGSGYTF
V gene: TRBV19; D gene: TRBD1; clone size: .; J gene: TRBJ2-5; CDR3 DNA: TGTGCCAGTACAGACAGGGGGGAGACCCAGTACTTC; CDR3 protein: CASTDRGETQYF
V gene: TRBV6-5; D gene: .; clone size: many; J gene: TRBJ2-2; CDR3 DNA: TGTGCCAGCAGTTACCGACGACAGGGAGGTACCGGGGAGCTGTTTTTT; CDR3 protein: CASSYRRQGGTGELFF
V gene: TRBV6-5; D gene: .; clone size: .; J gene: TRBJ1-6; CDR3 DNA: TGTGCCAGCAGTTACGGCGATTCACCCCTCCACTTT; CDR3 protein: CASSYGDSPLHF
V gene: TRBV5-1; D gene: .; clone size: .; J gene: TRBJ2-1; CDR3 DNA: TGCGCCAGCAGTTACACCGGGATCAACTTTGGGGAAGACAATGAGCAGTTCTTC; CDR3 protein: CASSYTGINFGEDNEQFF
V gene: TRBV27; D gene: .; clone size: few; J gene: TRBJ1-1; CDR3 DNA: TGTGCCAGCAGTTTATGGGCAGGGGCTAACACTGAAGCTTTCTTT; CDR3 protein: CASSLWAGANTEAFF
V gene: TRBV20-1; D gene: TRBD2; clone size: .; J gene: TRBJ2-3; CDR3 DNA: TGCAGTGCCCGGACTAGCGGGGCCGGGGGAGATACGCAGTATTTT; CDR3 protein: CSARTSGAGGDTQYF
V gene: TRBV6-5; D gene: .; clone size: .; J gene: TRBJ1-1; CDR3 DNA: TGTGCCAGCAGATTGGACAGCGGGCCTGAAGCTTTCTTT; CDR3 protein: CASRLDSGPEAFF
V gene: TRBV4-1; D gene: .; clone size: many; J gene: TRBJ1-1; CDR3 DNA: TGCGCCAGCAGCCAAGGTTTTGGCCTGAACACTGAAGCTTTCTTT; CDR3 protein: CASSQGFGLNTEAFF
V gene: TRBV5-1; D gene: TRBD2; clone size: .; J gene: TRBJ2-1; CDR3 DNA: TGCGCCAGCAGCTTTGGCGGGAGCTCCTACAATGAGCAGTTCTTC; CDR3 protein: CASSFGGSSYNEQFF
V gene: TRBV7-2; D gene: TRBD1; clone size: .; J gene: TRBJ1-2; CDR3 DNA: TGTGCCAGCAGCTTAGCGATGTTCCGGGACAGGGGCGCCTATGGCTACACCTTC; CDR3 protein: CASSLAMFRDRGAYGYTF
V gene: TRBV7-2; D gene: TRBD2; clone size: .; J gene: TRBJ2-7; CDR3 DNA: TGTGCCAGCAGCCCGCAAAAGACAGATAAGCGGGGACGGGGCTACGAGCAGTACTTC; CDR3 protein: CASSPQKTDKRGRGYEQYF
V gene: TRBV5-5; D gene: .; clone size: .; J gene: TRBJ1-6; CDR3 DNA: TGTGCCAGCAGCTGGGAGACACAGGTTAATTCACCCCTCCACTTT; CDR3 protein: CASSWETQVNSPLHF
V gene: TRBV2; D gene: TRBD1; clone size: .; J gene: TRBJ2-7; CDR3 DNA: TGTGCCAGCAGCGTCAGGACAGGGCAAACTTACGAGCAGTACTTC; CDR3 protein: CASSVRTGQTYEQYF
V gene: TRBV29-1; D gene: .; clone size: .; J gene: TRBJ1-2; CDR3 DNA: TGCAGCGTCCGGACATTGGTCAGCGTCTTAGACTATGGCTACACCTTC; CDR3 protein: CSVRTLVSVLDYGYTF
V gene: TRBV7-9; D gene: TRBD2; clone size: .; J gene: TRBJ2-5; CDR3 DNA: TGTGCCAGCAGCCAAGGACTAGCGGGGGCAGGTGAGACCCAGTACTTC; CDR3 protein: CASSQGLAGAGETQYF
V gene: TRBV7-7; D gene: .; clone size: once; J gene: TRBJ2-5; CDR3 DNA: TGTGCTAGCAGCTTTTGGCGAGGGGAGACCCAGTACTTC; CDR3 protein: CASSFWRGETQYF
V gene: TRBV10-3; D gene: .; clone size: .; J gene: TRBJ1-5; CDR3 DNA: TGTGCCATCAGTGAGGGGGGGACGTACCATCAGCCCCAGCATTTT; CDR3 protein: CAISEGGTYHQPQHF
V gene: TRBV29-1; D gene: TRBD1; clone size: few; J gene: TRBJ2-3; CDR3 DNA: TGCAGCGTCTGTCCCGGGACAGGGGACACAGATACGCAGTATTTT; CDR3 protein: CSVCPGTGDTDTQYF
V gene: TRBV24-1; D gene: .; clone size: once; J gene: TRBJ2-1; CDR3 DNA: TGTGCCACCAGTGATTTAGGCCAGGGGGGCGATGAGCAGTTCTTC; CDR3 protein: CATSDLGQGGDEQFF
V gene: TRBV19; D gene: TRBD2; clone size: .; J gene: TRBJ2-7; CDR3 DNA: TGTGCCAGTAGTCCAGGACTAGCGGGGGCATCCTACGAGCAGTACTTC; CDR3 protein: CASSPGLAGASYEQYF
V gene: TRBV5-4; D gene: .; clone size: .; J gene: TRBJ1-1; CDR3 DNA: TGTGCCAGCAGCTTGGACAGGGAAACGACCGAAGCTTTCTTT; CDR3 protein: CASSLDRETTEAFF
V gene: TRBV2; D gene: .; clone size: .; J gene: TRBJ1-2; CDR3 DNA: TGTGCCAGCAGTGGGACAAGCTATGGCTACACCTTC; CDR3 protein: CASSGTSYGYTF
V gene: TRBV5-1; D gene: .; clone size: .; J gene: TRBJ1-1; CDR3 DNA: TGCGCCAGCAGCTTGGCAGGGCAGGGAAACACTGAAGCTTTCTTT; CDR3 protein: CASSLAGQGNTEAFF
V gene: TRBV7-9; D gene: TRBD1; clone size: few; J gene: TRBJ2-7; CDR3 DNA: TGTGCCAGCAGCCCCGGGACAGGGGCCTACGAGCAGTACTTC; CDR3 protein: CASSPGTGAYEQYF
V gene: TRBV19; D gene: TRBD1; clone size: many; J gene: TRBJ1-1; CDR3 DNA: TGTGCCAGTAGCCGCAGAATAGACAGGGCCACTGAAGCTTTCTTT; CDR3 protein: CASSRRIDRATEAFF
V gene: TRBV5-1; D gene: .; clone size: .; J gene: TRBJ1-3; CDR3 DNA: TGCGCCAGCAGCTTGTGGGCAGGATCTGGAAACACCATATATTTT; CDR3 protein: CASSLWAGSGNTIYF
V gene: TRBV7-9; D gene: .; clone size: once; J gene: TRBJ2-7; CDR3 DNA: TGTGCCAGCAGCCTATTCTCTGGCGAGCAGTACTTC; CDR3 protein: CASSLFSGEQYF
V gene: TRBV7-2; D gene: TRBD1; clone size: few; J gene: TRBJ2-7; CDR3 DNA: TGTGCCAGCAGCTTACCAGGGGGCTACGAGCAGTACTTC; CDR3 protein: CASSLPGGYEQYF
V gene: TRBV9; D gene: .; clone size: many; J gene: TRBJ2-2; CDR3 DNA: TGTGCCAGCAGCGCAGTTACCGGGGAGCTGTTTTTT; CDR3 protein: CASSAVTGELFF
V gene: TRBV20-1; D gene: .; clone size: many; J gene: TRBJ1-3; CDR3 DNA: TGCAGTGCTAGAGATCAGGCCACCTCTGGAAACACCATATATTTT; CDR3 protein: CSARDQATSGNTIYF
V gene: TRBV13; D gene: TRBD2; clone size: .; J gene: TRBJ2-5; CDR3 DNA: TGCGCCAGCAGCGGGGGACTAGCGATCCAAGAGACCCAGTACTTC; CDR3 protein: CASSGGLAIQETQYF
V gene: TRBV7-9; D gene: .; clone size: few; J gene: TRBJ2-5; CDR3 DNA: TGTGCCAGCAGCTATTGGCAGGGGGGCGGGGAGACCCAGTACTTC; CDR3 protein: CASSYWQGGGETQYF
V gene: TRBV7-9; D gene: .; clone size: .; J gene: TRBJ2-7; CDR3 DNA: TGTGCCAGCAGCTTGGTACAGGGACCGAGATACGAGCAGTACTTC; CDR3 protein: CASSLVQGPRYEQYF
V gene: TRBV5-1; D gene: TRBD1; clone size: .; J gene: TRBJ2-7; CDR3 DNA: TGCGCCAGCAGCCCTGCGACAGGGCTCTCCTACGAGCAGTACTTC; CDR3 protein: CASSPATGLSYEQYF
V gene: TRBV2; D gene: .; clone size: .; J gene: TRBJ2-7; CDR3 DNA: TGTGCCAGCACCACCTCCGGAGGGGCGAGCTCCTACGAGCAGTACTTC; CDR3 protein: CASTTSGGASSYEQYF
V gene: TRBV19; D gene: .; clone size: .; J gene: TRBJ2-5; CDR3 DNA: TGTGCCAGTAGTATGCCGGGACGGTCGCGGGAGACCCAGTACTTC; CDR3 protein: CASSMPGRSRETQYF
V gene: TRBV29-1; D gene: .; clone size: .; J gene: TRBJ2-2; CDR3 DNA: TGCAGCGCGGACAACGCGAACACCGGGGAGCTGTTTTTT; CDR3 protein: CSADNANTGELFF
V gene: TRBV9; D gene: .; clone size: .; J gene: TRBJ1-5; CDR3 DNA: TGTGCCAGCGACCCCGGGGGCAATCAGCCCCAGCATTTT; CDR3 protein: CASDPGGNQPQHF
V gene: TRBV5-6; D gene: TRBD1; clone size: many; J gene: TRBJ2-5; CDR3 DNA: TGTGCCAGCAGCCAATCTCGGGACAGCTACCAAGAGACCCAGTACTTC; CDR3 protein: CASSQSRDSYQETQYF
V gene: TRBV10-1; D gene: .; clone size: .; J gene: TRBJ2-5; CDR3 DNA: TGTGCCAGCAGTATTAGGATGGGAGAGACCCAGTACTTC; CDR3 protein: CASSIRMGETQYF
V gene: TRBV19; D gene: TRBD1; clone size: once; J gene: TRBJ1-2; CDR3 DNA: TGTGCCAGTAGTATTCAGGGGGTGATCTATGGCTACACCTTC; CDR3 protein: CASSIQGVIYGYTF
V gene: TRBV5-4; D gene: TRBD1; clone size: .; J gene: TRBJ2-1; CDR3 DNA: TGTGCCAGCAGCTCTGAAAGACAGGGGGGTGAGCAGTTCTTC; CDR3 protein: CASSSERQGGEQFF
V gene: TRBV10-3; D gene: TRBD2; clone size: once; J gene: TRBJ2-7; CDR3 DNA: TGTGCCAGCAACGTCGCTGCCCTAGACGGGGGGGAGCAGTACTTC; CDR3 protein: CASNVAALDGGEQYF
V gene: TRBV7-8; D gene: TRBD1; clone size: .; J gene: TRBJ1-1; CDR3 DNA: TGTGCCAGCAGCTCCGGGACAGGGGGCCGAGAAACTGAAGCTTTCTTT; CDR3 protein: CASSSGTGGRETEAFF
V gene: TRBV6-9; D gene: TRBD1; clone size: once; J gene: TRBJ1-1; CDR3 DNA: TGTGCCAGCGGGGACAGGGAAAAGAACACTGAAGCTTTCTTT; CDR3 protein: CASGDREKNTEAFF
V gene: TRBV20-1; D gene: TRBD2; clone size: .; J gene: TRBJ2-7; CDR3 DNA: TGCAGTGCCCTAGCGGATAGCTCCTACGAGCAGTACTTC; CDR3 protein: CSALADSSYEQYF